Below are 10 T cell receptor beta chains sequenced from a single sample in a study of human T cells and chemical hapten exposure. Time point: patch test 1, 2 weeks after DPC sensitization. Documented treatment: therapeutic diphenylcyclopropenone sensitization with weekly scalp DPC. TCRdb re-called the RACE reads with MiXCR, one entry per CDR3 protein. Of 150,000 to 200,000 distinct CDR3 sequences listed, 20% to 25% are singletons. The sample consisted of whole blood, taken in connection with sensitization to the hapten diphenylcyclopropenone (DPC). These receptors were taken from a woman aged 50 to 65 with alopecia areata. Some clones in this sample may be carry-over from other donors' samples.

This clonotype occurred a few times. The chain uses TRBV5-1 and TRBJ2-4; 9 bases map to TRBD2. Losses at the gene ends were 0 bases for V and 3 bases for J; bases not matched to a gene: 4. CDR1 and CDR2 (germline): SGHRS, YFSETQ. This CDR3 spans 16 amino acids. CDR3 in DNA: TGCGCCAGCAGCTTGGAGGTAGCGGGAGTCAAAAACATTCAGTACTTC. Translating it yields CASSLEVAGVKNIQYF.

The chain couples TRBV11-2 to TRBJ2-5, with 10 nucleotides matching TRBD2. The V and J ends lost 3 bases and 4 bases, in that order; junction bases with no gene match: 2. The CDR3 is made up of 14 amino acids. The V gene's germline CDR1 is SGHAT and CDR2 FQNNGV. The CDR3, as DNA: TGTGCCAGCAGCTTCGGGACTAGCGCAGAGACCCAGTACTTC. It encodes CASSFGTSAETQYF.

This clonotype was counted a few times. The chain carries TRBV20-1 and TRBJ1-1, with unresolved D. CDR1 is DFQATT and CDR2 is SNEGSKA in the germline V gene (reference sequence). Trimming removed 5 bases from V and 2 bases from J, with 12 bases in between. The CDR3 is 13 amino acids. The CDR3 loop reads CSALRAGNTEAFF. As DNA, the CDR3 is TGCAGTGCTCTAAGGGCGGGAAACACTGAAGCTTTCTTT.

This clonotype has a handful of counts. J is TRBJ2-3 and V is TRBV7-8, with D perhaps TRBD1 (6 bases). Trimming left V 2 bases short and J 1 base short, with 10 bases between. CDR1 and CDR2 from the germline V gene are SGHVS and FQNEAQ. This CDR3 has 15 amino acids. The CDR3 spells CASSLKQGRTDTQYF. Written as DNA, the CDR3 is TGTGCCAGCAGCTTAAAACAGGGCCGCACAGATACGCAGTATTTT.

This clonotype was detected only a few times. The V call is TRBV7-2, the J call TRBJ1-5; D is perhaps TRBD1 (5 bases). The CDR3 spans 16 residues. V lost 1 base to trimming and J lost 5 bases, with 15 bases between them. From germline, CDR1 is SGHTA and CDR2 FQGNSA. DNA of the CDR3: TGTGCCAGCAGCTTAGTGTCAGGGAGAAGGGATCAGCCCCAGCATTTT. Residues: CASSLVSGRRDQPQHF. The full variable domain, its missing parts supplied by reference TRBV7-2 and TRBJ1-5, is GAGVSQSPSNKVTEKGKDVELRCDPISGHTALYWYRQSLGQGLEFLIYFQGNSAPDKSGLPSDRFSAERTGGSVSTLTIQRTQQEDSAVYLCASSLVSGRRDQPQHFGDGTRLSIL.

This clonotype was seen more than once but under ten times. V is TRBV4-2 and J is TRBJ2-7; 9 bases align to TRBD1. The J segment lost 3 bases and the V segment lost 3 bases, leaving 6 bases of the junction unmatched. Germline V gives CDR1 LGHNA, CDR2 YNFKEQ. The CDR3 is made up of 15 amino acids. CDR3 region: CASSHTGTGIYEQYF. The CDR3 DNA follows: TGTGCCAGCAGCCATACCGGGACAGGGATCTACGAGCAGTACTTC.

The sample holds many counts of this clonotype. V and J are TRBV20-1 and TRBJ2-1; D remains unclear. V was trimmed by 3 bases and J by 5 bases, leaving 17 bases between them. This CDR3 is 15 amino acids long. Germline values: CDR1 DFQATT, CDR2 SNEGSKA (reference sequence). CDR3 nucleotides: TGCAGTGCTAGGTCGCCGTCGGTACCTAACAATGAGCAGTTCTTC. Its translation is CSARSPSVPNNEQFF.

This clonotype turned up a few times. The chain carries TRBV11-2 and TRBJ2-7; D is unresolved. The ends were cut back, 3 bases at V and 3 bases at J, with 15 bases in the middle. This CDR3 contains 15 residues. CDR1 and CDR2 (germline): SGHAT, FQNNGV. The CDR3 nucleotides are TGTGCCAGCAGCTTGATGCGGAGCCCTTTCTACGAGCAGTACTTC. It translates to CASSLMRSPFYEQYF.

The sample holds a few counts of this clonotype. The chain couples TRBV20-1 to TRBJ1-1; no clear D gene. CDR1 and CDR2 from the germline V gene are DFQATT and SNEGSKA (reference sequence). This CDR3 comprises 15 residues. V was trimmed by 2 bases and J by 6 bases, leaving 19 bases between them. The CDR3 DNA reads as TGCAGTGCTAGATCCTTTTCCGGTCTTGCCCCTGAAGCTTTCTTT. This translates into CSARSFSGLAPEAFF.

The V and J genes are TRBV3-1 and TRBJ2-1; D might be TRBD2 (6 bases). V dropped 1 base and J dropped 6 bases, with 13 bases sitting between them. The CDR3 runs to 15 residues. Germline CDR1 and CDR2: LGHDT and YNNKEL (reference sequence). The CDR3 region has the DNA TGTGCCAGCAGCCAAGCTGGCGGGATGGGCAATGAGCAGTTCTTC. Its protein product is CASSQAGGMGNEQFF.